The rows below give T cell receptor beta chains drawn from one sample of a study of cytomegalovirus exposure and HLA in healthy donors. Using immunoSEQ multiplex PCR, the repertoire was profiled, and TCRdb retains in-frame clones only, with some absent. The data hold 98,000 or so clones, with about 94% observed a single time. The sample taken for sequencing was PBMCs. The source is a woman under 30 in good health and CMV-seronegative. The CDR3 runs from the conserved cysteine through the conserved F or W. The order of the fields is J gene, V gene, CDR3 protein.

TRBJ1-1 | TRBV25-1 | CASSLRGGGNTEAFF
TRBJ2-5 | TRBV28 | CASSPPLGGGWKETQYF
TRBJ1-2 | TRBV11-3 | CASSLAHRGYGYTF
TRBJ1-2 | TRBV6-1 | CALVDSGADGYTF
TRBJ2-5 | TRBV5-5 | CASSPGWGVETQYF
TRBJ2-1 | TRBV25-1 | CASREASGTSGPYNEQFF
TRBJ2-3 | TRBV15 | CATTPGLDLGTDTQYF
TRBJ1-2 | TRBV6-5 | CASSYRTGDYGYTF
TRBJ1-5 | TRBV21-1 | CASSATGTGIKGQPQHF
TRBJ1-1 | TRBV28 | CATQDRGLPNTEAFF
TRBJ2-1 | TRBV6-1 | CASSEYRGSGQFF
TRBJ2-3 | TRBV4-2 | CASSQESGGGITDTQYF
TRBJ2-1 | TRBV6-4 | CASSDSASGGDEQFF
TRBJ1-1 | TRBV6-5 | CASRRADRVNTEAFF
TRBJ2-1 | TRBV27 | CASSRTSGGYEQFF
TRBJ2-3 | TRBV6-1 | CASSGTSPSTDTQYF
TRBJ2-7 | TRBV5-1 | CASSSGQGVTYYEQYF